The rows below give T cell receptor beta chains drawn from one sample of a study of CD8+CD57+ T cells in acquired aplastic anemia. TCRdb processed the reads anew with MiXCR; each CDR3 protein has one entry. The data hold 150,000 to 200,000 distinct CDR3 sequences, with roughly half observed a single time. Sequencing input: sorted CD4+, CD8+, or CD8+CD57+ T cells (not recorded which) from PBMCs. These receptors all stem from a human donor in good health. CDR3s include the opening cysteine and the closing phenylalanine or tryptophan. A D gene is named only where the DNA matches it firmly. The size entry is marked missing in some rows and otherwise reads once, few, many or a size class.

j_gene: TRBJ2-3; v_gene: TRBV6-1; abundance: many; d_gene: TRBD1; len: 15; CDR3aa: CASRLTGGKSDTQYF; CDR3nt: TGTGCCAGCAGACTGACAGGGGGCAAATCAGATACGCAGTATTTT
j_gene: TRBJ2-3; v_gene: TRBV20-1; abundance: NA; d_gene: TRBD2; len: 14; CDR3aa: CSAFGEREGDTQYF; CDR3nt: TGCAGTGCTTTCGGAGAGCGGGAGGGAGATACGCAGTATTTT
j_gene: TRBJ2-7; v_gene: TRBV12-3/TRBV12-4; abundance: NA; d_gene: NA; len: 12; CDR3aa: CASSPVPDKQYF; CDR3nt: TGTGCCAGCAGTCCGGTTCCCGATAAGCAGTACTTC
j_gene: TRBJ2-6; v_gene: TRBV24-1; abundance: NA; d_gene: NA; len: 14; CDR3aa: CATSAPSGANVLTF; CDR3nt: TGTGCCACCAGTGCACCCTCTGGGGCCAACGTCCTGACTTTC
j_gene: TRBJ1-5; v_gene: TRBV19; abundance: NA; d_gene: TRBD1; len: 15; CDR3aa: CASSTGEGQRKPQHF; CDR3nt: TGTGCCAGTAGTACAGGGGAGGGACAGCGTAAGCCCCAGCATTTT
j_gene: TRBJ2-7; v_gene: TRBV30; abundance: NA; d_gene: TRBD1; len: 14; CDR3aa: CAWSVQDRGFEQYF; CDR3nt: TGTGCCTGGAGTGTTCAGGACAGGGGTTTCGAGCAGTACTTC
j_gene: TRBJ1-5; v_gene: TRBV6-2/TRBV6-3; abundance: few; d_gene: NA; len: 18; CDR3aa: CASSPPSGEGGGQQPQHF; CDR3nt: TGTGCCAGCAGTCCCCCGAGTGGGGAGGGAGGAGGACAACAGCCCCAGCATTTT
j_gene: TRBJ1-5; v_gene: TRBV20-1; abundance: many; d_gene: TRBD1; len: 18; CDR3aa: CSATPPTGTGEGNQPQHF; CDR3nt: TGCAGTGCCACCCCCCCGACCGGGACAGGGGAAGGCAATCAGCCCCAGCATTTT
j_gene: TRBJ2-1; v_gene: TRBV19; abundance: NA; d_gene: NA; len: 13; CDR3aa: CASSIGIVDSQFF; CDR3nt: TGTGCCAGTAGTATAGGGATAGTGGATTCGCAGTTCTTC
j_gene: TRBJ1-2; v_gene: TRBV5-5; abundance: many; d_gene: NA; len: 13; CDR3aa: CASSLTADYGYTF; CDR3nt: TGTGCCAGCAGCTTGACGGCTGACTATGGCTACACCTTC
j_gene: TRBJ1-1; v_gene: TRBV10-3; abundance: many; d_gene: TRBD1; len: 14; CDR3aa: CAISKQGFDTEAFF; CDR3nt: TGTGCCATCAGTAAACAGGGGTTCGACACTGAAGCTTTCTTT
j_gene: TRBJ2-1; v_gene: TRBV27; abundance: NA; d_gene: NA; len: 13; CDR3aa: CAIGGSGYNEQFF; CDR3nt: TGTGCCATAGGGGGGAGTGGCTACAATGAGCAGTTCTTC
j_gene: TRBJ2-1; v_gene: TRBV7-6; abundance: NA; d_gene: NA; len: 12; CDR3aa: CASSQATNEQFF; CDR3nt: TGTGCCAGCAGCCAGGCGACCAATGAGCAGTTCTTC
j_gene: TRBJ1-3; v_gene: TRBV18; abundance: NA; d_gene: NA; len: 14; CDR3aa: CASSLNGREVATYF; CDR3nt: TGTGCCAGCTCACTTAACGGGCGTGAAGTCGCCACATATTTT
j_gene: TRBJ1-1; v_gene: TRBV20-1; abundance: NA; d_gene: NA; len: 14; CDR3aa: CSASSSGLNTEAFF; CDR3nt: TGCAGTGCCAGCAGCTCCGGGCTGAACACTGAAGCTTTCTTT
j_gene: TRBJ2-5; v_gene: TRBV29-1; abundance: NA; d_gene: NA; len: 14; CDR3aa: CSVERQAYQETQYF; CDR3nt: TGCAGCGTTGAACGACAGGCATACCAAGAGACCCAGTACTTC